This T cell receptor (beta chain) was recorded in a study of blood T cell repertoires in COVID-19. In Seattle, patients joined the study during active infection and were tracked longitudinally. Only in-frame clones appear in the TCRdb table, and some are missing; sequencing was by immunoSEQ multiplex PCR. The sample yields about 68,000 clones, around nine tenths seen once. The sequenced material came from peripheral blood. This receptor was identified in a man at least 80 years old with COVID-19, enrolled during active disease.

The CDR3 sequence: CASTKTGLSSGNTIYF. The CDR3 region has the DNA TGTGCCAGCACCAAAACAGGCCTGAGCTCTGGAAACACCATATATTTT. The gene calls are TRBV11-2 and TRBJ1-3; possibly TRBD1 for D (5 bases). V gave up 7 bases and J gave up 0 bases, with 16 bases separating them. Per the germline V gene, CDR1 is SGHAT and CDR2 is FQNNGV. The CDR3 is made up of 16 amino acids.